This T cell receptor (beta chain) was obtained from a study of CD8+CD57+ T cells in acquired aplastic anemia. Findings and caveats of the study: Patients had fewer than 35 CD8+ CDR3 sequences in common with controls (the shared set).

As to this clonotype: Its antigen remains unknown. The junction shows a germline mismatch at one end, possibly a read error.

Sequencing involved patients with CD8+CD57+ cell expansion previously shown by flow cytometry. Patients, without exception, had severe acquired aplastic anemia. Looked up from germline, CDR1 is SGHRS and CDR2 is YFSETQ. This CDR3 is 17 amino acids long. Genomic DNA provided the template from which TCR beta VDJ and CDR3 profiles were obtained. From the reads, TCRdb called clonotypes with MiXCR, one entry per CDR3 protein. Of some 150,000 distinct CDR3 sequences in the sample, roughly 48% were seen once. Sequencing input: sorted CD4+, CD8+, or CD8+CD57+ T cells (not recorded which) from PBMCs. The V and J genes are TRBV5-1 and TRBJ2-2; D may correspond to TRBD1 or TRBD2 (5 bases each). This clonotype originated in a human donor with aplastic anemia. The CDR3 region has the DNA TGCGCCAGGAGCTTGATCGGTGGGACGGCCAAGATCGGGGAGCTGTTTTTT. Translation: CARSLIGGTAKIGELFF.